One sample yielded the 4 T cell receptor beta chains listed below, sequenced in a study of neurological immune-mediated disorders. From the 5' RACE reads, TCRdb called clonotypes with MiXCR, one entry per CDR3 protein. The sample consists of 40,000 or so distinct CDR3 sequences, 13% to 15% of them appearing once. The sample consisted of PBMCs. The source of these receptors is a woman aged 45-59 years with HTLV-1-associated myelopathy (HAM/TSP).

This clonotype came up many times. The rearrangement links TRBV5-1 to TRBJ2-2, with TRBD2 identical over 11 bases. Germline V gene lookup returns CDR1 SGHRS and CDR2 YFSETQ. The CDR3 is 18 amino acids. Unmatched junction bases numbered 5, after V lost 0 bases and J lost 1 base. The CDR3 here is CASSLASGLAVNTGELFF. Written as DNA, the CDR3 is TGCGCCAGCAGCTTGGCTTCGGGACTAGCGGTGAACACCGGGGAGCTGTTTTTT.

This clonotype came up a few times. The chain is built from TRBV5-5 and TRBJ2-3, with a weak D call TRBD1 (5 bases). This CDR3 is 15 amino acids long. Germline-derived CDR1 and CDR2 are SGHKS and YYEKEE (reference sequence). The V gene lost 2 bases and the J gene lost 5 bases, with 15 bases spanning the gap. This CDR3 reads CASSLPTGRVDTQYF. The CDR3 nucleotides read TGTGCCAGCAGCTTACCTACAGGCCGGGTAGATACGCAGTATTTT.

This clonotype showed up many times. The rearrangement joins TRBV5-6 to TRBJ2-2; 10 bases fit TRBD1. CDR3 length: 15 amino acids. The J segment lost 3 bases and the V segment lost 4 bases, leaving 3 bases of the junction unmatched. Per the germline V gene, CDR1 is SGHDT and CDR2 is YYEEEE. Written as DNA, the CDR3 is TGTGCCAGCAGCCCGGGGACAGGGGACACCGGGGAGCTGTTTTTT. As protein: CASSPGTGDTGELFF.

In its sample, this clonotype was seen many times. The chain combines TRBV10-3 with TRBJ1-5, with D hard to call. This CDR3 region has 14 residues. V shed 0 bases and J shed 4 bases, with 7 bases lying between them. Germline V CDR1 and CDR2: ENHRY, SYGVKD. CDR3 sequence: CAISESGENQPQHF. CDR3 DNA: TGTGCCATCAGTGAGTCTGGGGAGAATCAGCCCCAGCATTTT.